These 9 T cell receptor beta chains were all obtained from the same sample, sequenced in a study of blood T cell repertoires in COVID-19. Measured with immunoSEQ multiplex PCR; TCRdb has only the in-frame clones, and not every one. The sample lists about 230,000 clones, approximately 89% occurring once. The sample was PBMCs or T cells enriched from blood (not recorded which). These receptors were obtained from a woman aged 40 to 55 with acute COVID-19.

About this clone: Different DNA sequences within this sample yield the same CDR3. The chain links TRBV6-5 to TRBJ1-1; 10 bases map to TRBD1. From germline, CDR1 is MNHEY and CDR2 SVGAGI. V gave up 5 bases and J gave up 4 bases; unmatched junction bases: 1. The CDR3 is 13 residues long. The CDR3 region is CASSRDRGTEAFF. As DNA, the CDR3 is TGTGCCAGCAGTAGGGACAGGGGCACTGAAGCTTTCTTT.

CDR3 loop: CASSPPGQGNFSYNSPLHF. CDR3 coding DNA: TGCGCCAGCAGTCCCCCGGGACAGGGGAATTTCTCCTATAATTCACCCCTCCACTTT. The chain couples TRBV10-1 to TRBJ1-6; 10 bases align to TRBD1. The V gene end was trimmed by 5 bases and the J gene end by 0 bases; junction bases not matched to a gene: 10. The CDR3 contains 19 residues. Germline CDR1 WNHNN, CDR2 SYGVQD (reference sequence).

V usage is TRBV24-1 and J usage is TRBJ2-2; D not resolved. The germline V gene has CDR1 KGHDR and CDR2 SFDVKD. Trimming shortened V by 7 bases and J by 5 bases, and 10 bases separated the two germline ends. This CDR3 spans 13 amino acids. The CDR3 is CATRDSSTGELFF. The CDR3 DNA follows: TGTGCCACCAGGGATAGTAGTACCGGGGAGCTGTTTTTT.

Written as DNA, the CDR3 is TGCGCCAGCAGCCCTAGCGGGGGGCGCCAAGAGACCCAGTACTTC. Its protein is CASSPSGGRQETQYF. The chain joins TRBV4-3 to TRBJ2-5; TRBD2 matches at 11 bases. The germline CDR1 and CDR2 sequences are LGHNA and YSLEER. This CDR3 comprises 15 residues. J was trimmed by 1 base and V by 4 bases; bases with no gene match: 2.

The chain combines TRBV18 with TRBJ2-5; D gene uncertain. From germline, CDR1 is KGHSH and CDR2 LQKENI. The CDR3 consists of 14 residues. Trimming took 1 base from V and 1 from J, leaving 7 bases between them. The chain's CDR3 is CASSPLQIQETQYF. CDR3 sequence (DNA): TGTGCCAGCTCACCACTACAGATCCAAGAGACCCAGTACTTC.

The chain has TRBV12-3 or TRBV12-4 and TRBJ1-2; D remains unclear. The CDR3 runs to 13 residues. The germline V and J ends were trimmed by 3 bases and 3 bases, with 8 bases remaining between them. The CDR3 region is CASSFSGDYGYTF. CDR3 DNA sequence: TGTGCCAGCAGTTTTTCGGGAGACTATGGCTACACCTTC.

The genes are TRBV30 and TRBJ1-4; 11 bases map to TRBD1. The germline CDR1 and CDR2 sequences are GTSNPN and SVGIG (reference sequence). After removal of 3 bases from V and 7 bases from J, the junction contained 10 bases not matched to a gene. The CDR3 sequence is 16 residues long. The CDR3 DNA sequence: TGTGCCTGGAGCCGGGACAGGGGGTTATTTGGTGAAAAACTGTTTTTT. Amino acid sequence: CAWSRDRGLFGEKLFF.

In nucleotides, the CDR3 is TGTGCCAGCAGCGCCGTATCCGACAGGGGGGGTGGCTACACCTTC. This gives the protein CASSAVSDRGGGYTF. V and J are TRBV9 and TRBJ1-2; 9 positions agree with TRBD1. With V trimmed by 3 bases and J by 7 bases, 10 bases remained unmatched. The CDR3 covers 15 residues. The germline V gene encodes CDR1 SGDLS and CDR2 YYNGEE. Together with reference TRBV9 and TRBJ1-2, the CDR3 gives the full variable domain: DSGVTQTPKHLITATGQRVTLRCSPRSGDLSVYWYQQSLDQGLQFLIQYYNGEERAKGNILERFSAQQFPDLHSELNLSSLELGDSALYFCASSAVSDRGGGYTFGSGTRLTVV.

This chain uses TRBV7-9 with TRBJ2-7; D is perhaps TRBD1 (6 bases). The CDR3 runs to 12 residues. V lost 3 bases and J lost 9, with 12 bases in between. Germline V gene data show CDR1 as SEHNR and CDR2 as FQNEAQ (reference sequence). The CDR3 nucleotides are TGTGCCAGCAGCTTTTCAGGGGATGGGCAGTACTTC. Its protein product is CASSFSGDGQYF.